This T cell receptor (beta chain) was observed in a study of CXCR3-negative and CXCR3-positive naive CD8 T cells. TRB cDNA libraries were made by UMI-labeled 5' RACE. One entry per CDR3 protein, without DNA, is what TCRdb gives after re-calling the 5' RACE reads. Here the sample table reports 130,000 or so distinct CDR3 sequences. This sequence originates from a human donor in good health. Some clones in this sample may be carry-over from other donors' samples. Sequences were obtained from naive CXCR3- CD8+ T cells from blood. Documented subset: CD45RO-CCR7+CD27+CD95- naive CD8+ T cells lacking CXCR3 (TNR3-).

The CDR3 loop reads CSVEGQGETQYF. V is TRBV29-1 and J is TRBJ2-5; TCRdb selects TRBD1, and the lack of DNA leaves this call unchecked. The CDR3 length is 12 residues. CDR1 and CDR2 (germline): SQVTM, ANQGSEA.